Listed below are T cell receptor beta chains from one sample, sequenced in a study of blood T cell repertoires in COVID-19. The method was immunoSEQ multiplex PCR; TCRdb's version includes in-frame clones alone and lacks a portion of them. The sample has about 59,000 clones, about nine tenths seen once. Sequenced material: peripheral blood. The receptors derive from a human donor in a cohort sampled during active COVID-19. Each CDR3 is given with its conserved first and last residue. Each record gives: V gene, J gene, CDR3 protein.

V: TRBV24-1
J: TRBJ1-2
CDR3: CATSDTGGANYGYTF

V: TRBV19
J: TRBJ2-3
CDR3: CASSIFDWNQPDTQYF

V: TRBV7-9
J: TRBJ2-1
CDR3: CASSFANEQFF

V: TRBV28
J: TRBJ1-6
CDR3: CASRDTGANSPLHF

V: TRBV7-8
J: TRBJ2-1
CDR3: CASRPDRYNEQFF

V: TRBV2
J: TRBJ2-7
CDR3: CAVADYPYEQYF

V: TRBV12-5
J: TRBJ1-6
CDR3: CASGSEAGSPLHF

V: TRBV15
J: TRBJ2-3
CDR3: CATSRDIVDTQYF

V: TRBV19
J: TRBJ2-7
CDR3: CASSIWHGSYEQYF

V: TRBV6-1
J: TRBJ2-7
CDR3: CASSERDRGPYEQYF

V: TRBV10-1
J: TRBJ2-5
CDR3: CASIPVGVRGAETQYF

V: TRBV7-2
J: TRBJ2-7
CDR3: CASSFDGTNLAYEQYF

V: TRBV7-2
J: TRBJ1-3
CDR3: CASSLRVSSGNTIYF

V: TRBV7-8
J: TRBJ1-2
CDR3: CASSSLTGINYGYTF

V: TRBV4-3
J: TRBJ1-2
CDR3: CASSPGTGGEDGYTF

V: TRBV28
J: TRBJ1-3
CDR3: CASSPPGGVRNTIYF

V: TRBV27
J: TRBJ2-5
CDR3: CASSLLQGRETQYF

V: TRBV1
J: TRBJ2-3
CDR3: CTSSQGGPYTDTQYF

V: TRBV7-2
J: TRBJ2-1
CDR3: CASSSPFSGGLKGEQFF

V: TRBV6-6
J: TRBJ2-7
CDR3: CASSYGAGTGGYEQYF

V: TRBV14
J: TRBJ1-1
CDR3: CASSRALNTEAFF

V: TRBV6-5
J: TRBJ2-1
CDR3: CASSPLTHSRNEQFF

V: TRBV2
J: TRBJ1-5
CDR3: CASRGDRGGNQPQHF

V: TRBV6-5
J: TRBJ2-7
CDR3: CASSPGQVSYEQYF

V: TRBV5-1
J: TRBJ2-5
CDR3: CASREQGSQETQYF

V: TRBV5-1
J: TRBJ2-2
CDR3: CASSLRGDTGELFF

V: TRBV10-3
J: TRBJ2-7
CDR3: CAIRTGGYREQYF

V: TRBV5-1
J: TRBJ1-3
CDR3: CASSSTGAGGNTIYF